Listed here are 18 T cell receptor beta chains from one sample, sequenced in a study of cytomegalovirus exposure and HLA in healthy donors. Primers for the PCR totalled 60 Vbeta and 13 Jbeta. Clones were sequenced by immunoSEQ multiplex PCR, and TCRdb holds only the in-frame ones, with some missing. This table holds 200,000 to 250,000 clones, more than 75% found once. The sample was PBMCs. These receptors all come from a male donor in good health and CMV-seronegative.

The chain links TRBV5-1 to TRBJ1-1, with 10 bases identical to TRBD1. The germline V gene encodes CDR1 SGHRS and CDR2 YFSETQ. The CDR3 contains 16 residues. V shed 4 bases and J 4 bases; nucleotides not matched to a gene: 10. The CDR3 nucleotides read TGCGCCAGCAGCCCGACCCGAGACAGGGGGCCCACTGAAGCTTTCTTT. Translation: CASSPTRDRGPTEAFF.

The rearrangement joins TRBV30 to TRBJ2-7, with D tentatively TRBD2 (5 bases). Germline V gene sequence: CDR1 GTSNPN, CDR2 SVGIG (reference sequence). The germline V and J ends were trimmed by 5 bases and 2 bases, with 13 bases remaining between them. The CDR3 consists of 13 residues. CDR3 sequence reads: CAWLRAGTYEQYF. The CDR3 bases are TGTGCCTGGCTTAGAGCCGGGACCTACGAGCAGTACTTC.

Regarding this clone: Within the sample, other DNA sequences also encode this same CDR3. V is TRBV15 and J is TRBJ2-1; a weak D match, TRBD1 (6 bases). V lost 0 bases and J 0 bases, leaving 6 bases between the germline ends. This CDR3 is 15 amino acids long. Germline V CDR1 and CDR2: LNHNV, YYDKDF (reference sequence). DNA for the CDR3: TGTGCCACCAGCAGAGAAGGGGGCTCCTACAATGAGCAGTTCTTC. This translates into CATSREGGSYNEQFF.

This chain uses TRBV4-2 with TRBJ1-2; the D gene is possibly TRBD1 (5 bases). The CDR3 totals 18 residues. Per germline, CDR1 LGHNA and CDR2 YNFKEQ. V was pared by 1 base and J by 8 bases, with 26 bases between. CDR3 loop: CASSQGSTGSRNLGGYTF. In DNA, the CDR3 is TGTGCCAGCAGCCAAGGGTCCACAGGCTCCAGGAACTTGGGAGGCTACACCTTC.

The chain joins TRBV9 to TRBJ2-7, with 10 bases lining up with TRBD1. V gave up 4 bases and J gave up 2 bases; unmatched junction bases: 24. Per germline, CDR1 SGDLS and CDR2 YYNGEE. The CDR3 spans 21 residues. The CDR3 sequence is CASSPEGTGAARGGSPYEQYF. CDR3 bases: TGTGCCAGCAGCCCAGAAGGGACAGGGGCCGCCCGTGGCGGGAGTCCCTACGAGCAGTACTTC.

V is TRBV2 and J is TRBJ1-6; D remains unclear. The CDR3 loop spans 12 amino acids. V dropped 5 bases and J dropped 9 bases, with 8 bases sitting between them. The germline V gene has CDR1 SNHLY and CDR2 FYNNEI. CDR3 coding DNA: TGTGCCAGCAGTAAGGAGGGTTCACCCCTCCACTTT. Translating gives CASSKEGSPLHF.

CDR3 nucleotides: TGTGCCAGCAGCTCATCGGGACAGGTGGACTACGAGCAGTACTTC. It yields the protein CASSSSGQVDYEQYF. The V call is TRBV5-4, the J call TRBJ2-7; the match to TRBD1 covers 8 bases. V lost 3 bases and J lost 3; bases outside the gene matches: 8. Germline values: CDR1 SGHNT, CDR2 YYREEE (reference sequence). The CDR3 has 15 amino acids.

The chain recombines TRBV5-1 with TRBJ2-1; 13 nucleotides agree with TRBD2. The CDR3 length is 20 residues. The germline V gene has CDR1 SGHRS and CDR2 YFSETQ. V lost 5 bases to trimming and J lost 9 bases; unmatched junction nucleotides: 23. The chain's CDR3 is CASRPGLAGAWGPLNSEQFF. Written as DNA, the CDR3 is TGCGCCAGCAGACCTGGACTAGCGGGAGCGTGGGGCCCCCTAAATAGTGAGCAGTTCTTC.

The chain employs TRBV28 and TRBJ1-1; D uncertain. With 2 bases removed from V and 6 bases from J, the gap between germline ends came to 10 bases. Germline assignment: CDR1 MDHEN and CDR2 SYDVKM. There are 13 residues in the CDR3. CDR3 bases: TGTGCCAGCAGTTTAGGGCAGGAGGCTGAAGCTTTCTTT. It encodes CASSLGQEAEAFF.

The chain is built from TRBV5-1 and TRBJ2-2; TRBD2 might be the D (6 bases). From germline, CDR1 is SGHRS and CDR2 YFSETQ. The CDR3 covers 18 residues. V was trimmed by 0 bases and J by 1 base, leaving 16 bases between them. As DNA, the CDR3 is TGCGCCAGCAGCTTGGAGTACGGTGGACTAATGAACACCGGGGAGCTGTTTTTT. Protein sequence: CASSLEYGGLMNTGELFF. Looking up the rest from reference TRBV5-1 and TRBJ2-2 gives the full variable domain: KAGVTQTPRYLIKTRGQQVTLSCSPISGHRSVSWYQQTPGQGLQFLFEYFSETQRNKGNFPGRFSGRQFSNSRSEMNVSTLELGDSALYLCASSLEYGGLMNTGELFFGEGSRLTVL.

This clone was detected only once. The chain has TRBV4-1 and TRBJ2-1, with TRBD2 matching over 16 bases. The junction had 10 bases not matched to a gene; V was cut back by 3 bases and J by 8 bases. Germline CDR1 reads MGHRA; CDR2 reads YSYEKL. This CDR3 spans 18 amino acids. The CDR3 region is CASSHKYGTSGRADEQFF. The CDR3 nucleotides are TGCGCCAGCAGCCATAAATATGGGACTAGCGGGAGGGCGGATGAGCAGTTCTTC.

This clone has a single count. The chain employs TRBV2 and TRBJ2-5; 9 bases fit TRBD1. J gave up 7 bases and V 2 bases, and 2 bases lay outside the gene matches. The CDR3 length is 13 residues. The germline CDR1 and CDR2 sequences are SNHLY and FYNNEI. The CDR3, as DNA: TGTGCCAGCAGTGAAACAGGGGGCGCGACCCAGTACTTC. Translated, it gives CASSETGGATQYF.

V and J are TRBV11-2 and TRBJ2-1; 11 bases fit TRBD2. Germline CDR1 SGHAT, CDR2 FQNNGV. The CDR3 runs 15 residues. The trim removed 5 bases at V and 6 bases at J, leaving 6 bases unmatched. The CDR3: CASSDLAGGGNEQFF. The CDR3 nucleotides read TGTGCCAGCAGCGATCTAGCGGGAGGAGGCAATGAGCAGTTCTTC.

V usage is TRBV25-1 and J usage is TRBJ1-2, with 11 bases lining up with TRBD1. CDR3 length: 14 residues. Losses at the gene ends were 6 bases for V and 2 bases for J; bases not matched to a gene: 2. The germline gives CDR1 MGHDK, CDR2 SYGVNS. The CDR3 is CASRGQGENYGYTF. The CDR3 DNA is TGTGCCAGCAGGGGACAGGGGGAGAACTATGGCTACACCTTC.

The chain carries TRBV7-9 and TRBJ2-5, with D possibly being TRBD2 (6 bases). Between the trimmed V and J ends, which lost 6 bases and 2 bases, there was a span of 13 bases. The germline V gene encodes CDR1 SEHNR and CDR2 FQNEAQ (reference sequence). This CDR3 comprises 14 residues. For the CDR3, the DNA is TGTGCCAGCAGGCCCCTCGGGGGTCAAGAGACCCAGTACTTC. This sequence encodes CASRPLGGQETQYF.

The chain combines TRBV2 with TRBJ2-1; D possibly corresponds to TRBD2 (5 bases). CDR1 SNHLY and CDR2 FYNNEI come from the germline V gene. The CDR3 loop spans 16 amino acids. The V end lost 4 bases, the J end lost 0 bases, and 13 bases lay between the germline ends. CDR3: CASSGRGGSSYNEQFF. For the CDR3, the DNA is TGTGCCAGCAGTGGCCGGGGTGGTTCCTCCTACAATGAGCAGTTCTTC.

The CDR3 nucleotides read TGTGCCAGCAGTGAAGTAACTAGCGGCTACAATGAGCAGTTCTTC. Protein product: CASSEVTSGYNEQFF. The chain links TRBV2 to TRBJ2-1; 8 nucleotides align to TRBD2. V gave up 1 base and J gave up 3 bases; unmatched junction bases: 2. The CDR3 runs 15 residues. CDR1 SNHLY and CDR2 FYNNEI come from the germline V gene.

The chain couples TRBV7-3 to TRBJ2-1; 10 bases fit TRBD2. The trim removed 2 bases at V and 3 bases at J, leaving 4 bases unmatched. CDR3 length: 16 amino acids. CDR1 SGHTA and CDR2 FQGTGA come from the germline V gene. This CDR3 reads CASSLVLAGVYNEQFF. The CDR3, as DNA: TGTGCCAGCAGCTTAGTGCTAGCGGGAGTCTACAATGAGCAGTTCTTC.